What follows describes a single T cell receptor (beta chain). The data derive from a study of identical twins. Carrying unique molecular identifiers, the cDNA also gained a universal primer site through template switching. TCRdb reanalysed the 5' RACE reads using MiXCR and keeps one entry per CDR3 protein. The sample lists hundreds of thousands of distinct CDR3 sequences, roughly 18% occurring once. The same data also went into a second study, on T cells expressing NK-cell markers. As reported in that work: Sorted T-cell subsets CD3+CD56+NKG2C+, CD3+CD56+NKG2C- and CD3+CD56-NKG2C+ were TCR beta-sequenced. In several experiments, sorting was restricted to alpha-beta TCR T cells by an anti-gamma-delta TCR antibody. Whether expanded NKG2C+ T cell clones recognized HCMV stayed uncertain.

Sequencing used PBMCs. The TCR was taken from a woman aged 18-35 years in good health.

The CDR3 protein is CASSSPGGTYNEQFF. CDR3 nucleotide sequence: TGTGCCAGCAGTTCTCCGGGGGGAACCTACAATGAGCAGTTCTTC. The chain employs TRBV7-9 and TRBJ2-1, with 7 bases matching TRBD2. This CDR3 is 15 amino acids long. Germline V CDR1 and CDR2: SEHNR, FQNEAQ (reference sequence). The V gene end was trimmed by 6 bases and the J gene end by 2 bases; junction bases not matched to a gene: 7.